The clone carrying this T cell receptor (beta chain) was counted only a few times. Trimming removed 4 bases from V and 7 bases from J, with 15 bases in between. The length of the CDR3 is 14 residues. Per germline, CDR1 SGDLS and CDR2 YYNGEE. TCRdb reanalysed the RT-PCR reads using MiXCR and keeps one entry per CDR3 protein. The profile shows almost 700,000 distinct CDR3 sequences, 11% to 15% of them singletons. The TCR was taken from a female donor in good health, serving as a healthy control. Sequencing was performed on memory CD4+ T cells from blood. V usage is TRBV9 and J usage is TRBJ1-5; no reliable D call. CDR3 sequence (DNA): TGTGCCAGCAGCCCCCGGGAGGGCACACAGCCCCAGCATTTT. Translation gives CASSPREGTQPQHF.